These 21 T cell receptor beta chains originate from one sample sequenced in a study of cytomegalovirus exposure and HLA in healthy donors. The PCR had 60 Vbeta and 13 Jbeta primers. Sequenced by immunoSEQ multiplex PCR; TCRdb stores in-frame clones only, minus some. The sample has approximately 120,000 clones; the top ten hold 2%. Sequenced: PBMCs. Receptors originate from a woman aged 60 to 75 in good health and CMV-seronegative.

The rearrangement uses TRBV29-1 and TRBJ2-7; possible D gene TRBD2, 5 bases. CDR1 SQVTM and CDR2 ANQGSEA come from the germline V gene. The CDR3 sequence is 13 residues long. V shed 4 bases and J shed 6 bases, with 16 bases lying between them. The DNA for the CDR3 is TGCAGCGTTGGGGCAGGAGGTTTGGGCGAGCAGTACTTC. It is translated as CSVGAGGLGEQYF.

J is TRBJ1-4 and V is TRBV6-1, with TRBD1 identical over 7 bases. The CDR3 covers 14 residues. The germline CDR1 and CDR2 sequences are MNHNS and SASEGT. V trimming: 6 bases; J trimming: 7 bases; junction bases outside the gene matches: 8. The CDR3: CASRTTGPSEKLFF. Written as DNA, the CDR3 is TGTGCCAGCAGGACGACAGGGCCAAGTGAAAAACTGTTTTTT.

In DNA form, the CDR3 reads TGTGCCTGGAGTAGAAGCGGGCGGCCTAGCAATCAGCCCCAGCATTTT. It codes for CAWSRSGRPSNQPQHF. The V gene is TRBV30, the J gene TRBJ1-5; no firm D call. Germline CDR1 reads GTSNPN; CDR2 reads SVGIG (reference sequence). Trimming shortened V by 2 bases and J by 0 bases, and 14 bases separated the two germline ends. CDR3 size: 16 residues.

The CDR3 loop reads CASSLTISSYEQYF. In nucleotides, the CDR3 is TGCGCCAGCAGCTTGACAATCAGCTCCTACGAGCAGTACTTC. V and J are TRBV5-1 and TRBJ2-7; D not certain. Germline V gene data show CDR1 as SGHRS and CDR2 as YFSETQ. CDR3 length: 14 residues. The V and J ends lost 1 base and 0 bases respectively, with 8 bases between them.

This rearrangement joins TRBV14 to TRBJ1-1; D unresolved. Trimming left V 3 bases short and J 0 bases short, with 20 bases between. CDR1 and CDR2 from the germline V gene are SGHDN and FVKESK. The CDR3 is 18 amino acids. CDR3 nucleotides: TGTGCCAGCAGCCACCTCGGAGGCATTACAACGATGAACACTGAAGCTTTCTTT. Protein sequence: CASSHLGGITTMNTEAFF.

The gene calls are TRBV11-2 and TRBJ1-4, with D perhaps TRBD1 (5 bases). Germline V gives CDR1 SGHAT, CDR2 FQNNGV. Trimming removed 5 bases from V and 14 bases from J, with 18 bases in between. There are 13 residues in the CDR3. CDR3 protein: CASSQTAPRMLFF. DNA of the CDR3: TGTGCCAGCAGCCAGACAGCCCCGAGGATGCTGTTTTTT.

The chain combines TRBV19 with TRBJ2-2, with a tentative D call TRBD1 (5 bases). The V gene lost 7 bases and the J gene lost 5 bases, with 14 bases spanning the gap. The V gene's germline CDR1 is LNHDA and CDR2 SQIVND (reference sequence). The CDR3 consists of 14 residues. The CDR3 nucleotides are TGTGCCAGTACTGGCAGGGTGAGGACCGGGGAGCTGTTTTTT. Its protein is CASTGRVRTGELFF.

The chain combines TRBV10-3 with TRBJ2-1, with 8 positions matching TRBD2. This CDR3 is 15 amino acids long. CDR1 and CDR2 (germline): ENHRY, SYGVKD. The junction had 8 bases not matched to a gene; V was cut back by 4 bases and J by 6 bases. The DNA of the CDR3 is TGTGCCATCAGTGGATTCGGGAGCGGGAGCAATGAGCAGTTCTTC. Its translation: CAISGFGSGSNEQFF.

J is TRBJ2-7 and V is TRBV29-1, with D perhaps TRBD2 (6 bases). This CDR3 spans 14 amino acids. Trimming left V 2 bases short and J 4 bases short, with 15 bases between. CDR1 and CDR2 from the germline V gene are SQVTM and ANQGSEA. The DNA of the CDR3 is TGCAGCGTTGAACTGCAGGGACTCATATACGAGCAGTACTTC. Translating gives CSVELQGLIYEQYF.

The chain couples TRBV7-3 to TRBJ2-2, with 9 positions matching TRBD1. Losses at the gene ends were 5 bases for V and 6 bases for J; bases not matched to a gene: 7. CDR3 length: 15 residues. Germline V gives CDR1 SGHTA, CDR2 FQGTGA. The CDR3 nucleotides are TGTGCCAGCAGCCTAGGGACAGGGTTCGCCGGGGAGCTGTTTTTT. Its translation is CASSLGTGFAGELFF.

This sequence joins TRBV28 and TRBJ2-1; D gene unclear. V was clipped by 6 bases and J by 3 bases, with 24 bases between them. This CDR3 comprises 18 residues. The germline gives CDR1 MDHEN, CDR2 SYDVKM. CDR3 DNA: TGTGCCAGCAGCTTTACAAGGAACTCAATGAGAGGCTACAATGAGCAGTTCTTC. It encodes CASSFTRNSMRGYNEQFF.

This rearrangement joins TRBV10-3 to TRBJ1-2, with a weak D call TRBD1 (6 bases). Germline values: CDR1 ENHRY, CDR2 SYGVKD. Trimming removed 4 bases from V and 0 bases from J, with 15 bases in between. The CDR3 has 16 residues. The CDR3 sequence: CAISAPGTPPNYGYTF. The CDR3 DNA is TGTGCCATCAGTGCCCCAGGGACACCTCCTAACTATGGCTACACCTTC.

This sequence joins TRBV7-9 and TRBJ2-5; 7 positions agree with TRBD2. Germline assignment: CDR1 SEHNR and CDR2 FQNEAQ (reference sequence). With 6 bases clipped from V and 0 bases from J, the junction kept 1 base outside the gene matches. This CDR3 spans 13 amino acids. The CDR3, as DNA: TGTGCCAGCAGGGGGGGGAACCAAGAGACCCAGTACTTC. It yields the protein CASRGGNQETQYF. The complete variable domain, with remaining parts taken from reference TRBV7-9 and TRBJ2-5, reads DTGVSQNPRHKITKRGQNVTFRCDPISEHNRLYWYRQTLGQGPEFLTYFQNEAQLEKSRLLSDRFSAERPKGSFSTLEIQRTEQGDSAMYLCASRGGNQETQYFGPGTRLLVL.

The chain links TRBV7-8 to TRBJ2-3; D perhaps matches TRBD1 (8 bases). The V gene's germline CDR1 is SGHVS and CDR2 FQNEAQ. The CDR3 runs 14 residues. The V and J ends lost 4 bases and 5 bases respectively, with 13 bases between them. CDR3: CASSSTGGGDTQYF. The CDR3 nucleotides are TGTGCCAGCAGCTCCACAGGGGGGGGAGATACGCAGTATTTT.

This CDR3 is CASKTSAGANVLTF. CDR3 nucleotide sequence: TGTGCCAGTAAGACTAGCGCTGGGGCCAACGTCCTGACTTTC. V gene TRBV19 combines with J gene TRBJ2-6; TRBD2 agrees at 8 bases. CDR3 size: 14 residues. Germline V gives CDR1 LNHDA, CDR2 SQIVND (reference sequence). The trim removed 7 bases at V and 2 bases at J, leaving 1 base unmatched.

The chain employs TRBV27 and TRBJ2-2; the D gene is possibly TRBD1 (6 bases). This CDR3 is 19 amino acids long. Trimming took 2 bases from V and 2 from J, leaving 21 bases between them. Germline CDR1 is MNHEY and CDR2 is SMNVEV (reference sequence). The CDR3 coding sequence is TGTGCCAGCAGTTTAAATGGCGCGCGGCAGGGACAAAACACCGGGGAGCTGTTTTTT. This encodes CASSLNGARQGQNTGELFF.

The CDR3 protein is CASSQDPTGTGNSPLHF. The CDR3, as DNA: TGCGCCAGCAGCCAAGACCCCACCGGGACAGGTAATTCACCCCTCCACTTT. The chain carries TRBV4-1 and TRBJ1-6; 8 nucleotides agree with TRBD1. V shed 0 bases and J 6 bases; nucleotides not matched to a gene: 7. CDR3 size: 17 residues. Germline CDR1 MGHRA, CDR2 YSYEKL.

The CDR3 DNA sequence: TGTGCCAGCTCACCGACAGGGGGCAATCAGCCCCAGCATTTT. It yields the protein CASSPTGGNQPQHF. The chain recombines TRBV18 with TRBJ1-5; TRBD1 aligns across 8 bases. After removal of 3 bases from V and 2 bases from J, the junction contained 0 bases not matched to a gene. CDR3 length equals 14 residues. Germline V gene lookup returns CDR1 KGHSH and CDR2 LQKENI.

The chain has TRBV6-1 and TRBJ1-1; 7 bases line up with TRBD1. CDR1 and CDR2 (germline): MNHNS, SASEGT. The V gene end was trimmed by 2 bases and the J gene end by 1 base; junction bases not matched to a gene: 1. The CDR3 is made up of 14 amino acids. In nucleotides, the CDR3 is TGTGCCAGCAGTGAAAGACAGGGGAACACTGAAGCTTTCTTT. Residues: CASSERQGNTEAFF.

The rearrangement uses TRBV28 and TRBJ1-4; D remains unclear. The germline V gene has CDR1 MDHEN and CDR2 SYDVKM. The CDR3 has 12 amino acids. The V gene lost 6 bases and the J gene lost 8 bases, with 10 bases spanning the gap. Here the CDR3 DNA reads TGTGCCAGCAGACGGACTGGGGAAAAACTGTTTTTT. Its protein product is CASRRTGEKLFF.

This chain links TRBV28 with TRBJ1-2; unclear D gene. Germline V lookup: CDR1 MDHEN, CDR2 SYDVKM. Trimming removed 4 bases at V and 8 bases at J, with 17 bases between. The CDR3 sequence is 14 residues long. In DNA, the CDR3 is TGTGCCAGCAGTTCCCCCGGGGAGCGGAAGGGCTACACCTTC. This gives the protein CASSSPGERKGYTF.